This T cell receptor (beta chain) was sequenced for a study of tumor-infiltrating lymphocytes in primary liver carcinoma. The overall study: Every patient in the cohort had a primary liver carcinoma. That carcinoma was treated by surgical resection.

TCR beta cDNA was made from 500 ng total RNA with a constant-region primer. Construction of TCR beta libraries relied on three successive nested multiplex PCR rounds employing slightly modified ARM-PCR. TRBV1-TRBV30 forward primers paired with a C-beta reverse primer were used in the first two PCR rounds, which ran around 10 cycles each. One entry per CDR3 protein results from TCRdb running MiXCR on the multiplex PCR reads. The data hold 300,000 to 400,000 distinct CDR3 sequences, with approximately 65% observed a single time. The V gene end was trimmed by 5 bases and the J gene end by 4 bases; junction bases not matched to a gene: 14. Per the germline V gene, CDR1 is MNHNY and CDR2 is SVGAGI (reference sequence). This CDR3 is 17 amino acids long. Germline DNA was also extracted, and blood RNA derived from unsorted whole blood. Study-wide findings and caveats: Whereas tumor region pairs overlapped more, tumor-adjacent and tumor-blood pairs overlapped less.

On this clonotype itself: Its specificity is unknown. This may be a read error, as it is one base from a much larger clone.

The V and J genes are TRBV6-6 and TRBJ2-1; 7 bases agree with TRBD1. The sequenced sample consisted of peripheral blood. This receptor was obtained from a man between 40 and 49 years old with primary liver carcinoma and hepatitis B virus infection. The CDR3 here is CASSKTSGTAKYNEQFF. CDR3 nucleotide sequence: TGTGCCAGCAGTAAGACATCTGGGACAGCAAAATACAATGAGCAGTTCTTC.